This T cell receptor beta chain is from a study of blood T cell repertoires in COVID-19. Study-wide background: Acute and convalescent COVID-19 samples came from the United States, Italy and Spain.

The CDR3 sequence is 16 residues long. Germline V gene data show CDR1 as MGHRA and CDR2 as YSYEKL. The V and J ends lost 0 bases and 3 bases, in that order; junction bases with no gene match: 2. In the authors' methods: Estimated nucleated cell counts came from reference gene primer amplification. Produced via immunoSEQ multiplex PCR; TCRdb's table is partial and in-frame only. V and J calls and clone size follow that table, whereas D and trimming were derived from the DNA. The table shows some 130,000 clones, with roughly 90% occurring only once. The TCR originated in a man aged 60-69 years with active or convalescent COVID-19. Sequencing was carried out using peripheral blood. The chain is built from TRBV4-1 and TRBJ2-3, with TRBD2 identical over 11 bases. This CDR3 reads CASSQEVAGGTDTQYF. The CDR3, as DNA: TGCGCCAGCAGCCAAGAGGTAGCGGGGGGGACAGATACGCAGTATTTT.